These 6 T cell receptor beta chains came from one sample sequenced in a study of T cell repertoires in cytomegalovirus infection. One entry per CDR3 protein results from TCRdb running MiXCR on the reads. This table holds fewer than 200,000 distinct CDR3 sequences, approximately 15% found once. Sequencing was performed on PBMCs. The origin of the receptors is a human donor in good health (CMV status not recorded). Some clones in this sample may be carry-over from other donors' samples.

This clonotype has more than one count but fewer than ten. This rearrangement joins TRBV5-1 to TRBJ2-3; D unclear. This CDR3 comprises 16 residues. CDR1 and CDR2 (germline): SGHRS, YFSETQ. Between the trimmed V and J ends, which lost 0 bases and 6 bases, there was a span of 17 bases. The CDR3 loop is CASSLGLVQSGDTQYF. The DNA for the CDR3 is TGCGCCAGCAGCTTGGGCCTGGTCCAAAGTGGGGATACGCAGTATTTT.

This clonotype was observed at least ten times. The chain links TRBV10-3 to TRBJ2-7; D might be TRBD2 (6 bases). This CDR3 is 15 amino acids long. The germline gives CDR1 ENHRY, CDR2 SYGVKD. Trimming took 9 bases from V and 2 from J, leaving 20 bases between them. The CDR3 loop is CAILSRDSLPYEQYF. The DNA for the CDR3 is TGTGCCATTCTTTCACGGGACTCCTTACCCTACGAGCAGTACTTC.

The chain couples TRBV29-1 to TRBJ1-2, with 7 bases aligning to TRBD1. J gave up 4 bases and V 4 bases, and 9 bases lay outside the gene matches. Germline CDR1 SQVTM, CDR2 ANQGSEA. This CDR3 has 14 residues. Written as DNA, the CDR3 is TGCAGCGTTGTTGAACAGGGGATGCGCTATGGCTACACCTTC. Translation gives CSVVEQGMRYGYTF.

This clonotype was picked up a small number of times. This chain uses TRBV3-1 with TRBJ1-5; D unclear. Trimming pared 1 base from V and 3 bases from J, leaving 10 bases between. This CDR3 comprises 15 residues. Germline V gives CDR1 LGHDT, CDR2 YNNKEL (reference sequence). This chain's CDR3 is CASSQGRVFNQPQHF. As DNA, the CDR3 is TGTGCCAGCAGCCAAGGGAGGGTATTCAATCAGCCCCAGCATTTT.

This clonotype appeared many times. This chain uses TRBV24-1 with TRBJ2-1; D is perhaps TRBD2 (6 bases). CDR3 length equals 14 residues. Germline lookup yields CDR1 KGHDR and CDR2 SFDVKD. V was pared by 7 bases and J by 6 bases, with 15 bases between. The CDR3 region is CATSRDSIFNEQFF. The CDR3 region has the DNA TGTGCCACCAGCCGGGACTCAATTTTCAATGAGCAGTTCTTC.

Comment on this clonotype: This may arise from a read error, as a much more abundant clone is one base away. This chain links TRBV7-2 with TRBJ2-1; D unclear. Germline V gene sequence: CDR1 SGHTA, CDR2 FQGNSA. The CDR3 has 15 residues. The CDR3 DNA reads TGTTCCAGCAGTTCGGGCCTGAGCTCCTACAATGAGCAGTTCTTC. Translated: CSSSSGLSSYNEQFF.